This T cell receptor (beta chain) was sequenced in a study of control samples from healthy donors and cancer patients. Assay: immunoSEQ multiplex PCR; the TCRdb copy retains only in-frame clones and omits some. The profile shows about 60,000 clones, roughly 95% of them singletons. Germline V gives CDR1 GTSNPN, CDR2 SVGIG (reference sequence). This CDR3 spans 11 amino acids. Trimming left V 4 bases short and J 5 bases short, with 7 bases between. The chain employs TRBV30 and TRBJ2-3; the D is unclear. The TCR was taken from a young woman in good health. The material sequenced was blood. The CDR3 bases are TGTGCCTGGACGGCCCAAGATACGCAGTATTTT. Translation gives CAWTAQDTQYF.